This T cell receptor (beta chain) was retrieved from a study of cytomegalovirus exposure and HLA in healthy donors. Across the study: Earlier, 200 million or so T cells were analyzed, and fewer than 120 million unique TCR beta sequences were found among them. Study outcomes and limitations: Per published accounts, TCR beta sequences correctly predicted the HLA-A and HLA-B alleles of most subjects. The likely explanation for a cluster of highly shared sequence variants was sequencing artifact. In vitro confirmation showed a few CMV-associated chains to be CMV antigen specific.

Remarks on this clone: Its cognate antigen is unknown.

13 Jbeta primers and 60 Vbeta primers were used for the PCR. TCRdb's table, derived via immunoSEQ multiplex PCR, lists solely in-frame clones and lacks some. The sample records some 92,000 clones, approximately 79% being singletons. Germline-derived CDR1 and CDR2 are MNHNS and SASEGT. The germline V and J ends were trimmed by 6 bases and 0 bases, with 8 bases remaining between them. The CDR3 consists of 13 residues. The source of this sequence is a man aged 25 to 40 in good health and CMV-seronegative. The sequencing sample was made of PBMCs. The rearrangement joins TRBV6-1 to TRBJ1-1; D remains unclear. CDR3: CASSHDMNTEAFF. The CDR3 DNA reads as TGTGCCAGCAGCCACGACATGAACACTGAAGCTTTCTTT.